This TCR beta chain comes out of a study of Tregs in tolerant kidney transplant recipients. Findings of the study overall: Expanding Tregs on activated donor B cells appeared to best identify donor-specific TCRbeta clones.

TCRdb's table, derived via immunoSEQ multiplex PCR, lists solely in-frame clones and lacks some. The sample yields some 250,000 clones, about 86% seen once. With regard to this clone: Its specificity is not known.

V shed 6 bases, J shed 2 bases, and the junction held 0 bases outside the gene matches. CDR3 length: 13 amino acids. Germline V gives CDR1 SNHLY, CDR2 FYNNEI. This TCR derives from a human donor in good health. Sequencing was performed on CD4+ T cells from blood. This chain links TRBV2 with TRBJ2-7; 11 nucleotides line up with TRBD1. The CDR3, as DNA: TGTGCCAGCAGGGGACAGGGGGCCTACGAGCAGTACTTC. As protein: CASRGQGAYEQYF.